These 8 T cell receptor beta chains were sequenced from one sample in a study of identical twins. Via MiXCR, TCRdb re-called the 5' RACE reads, giving one row per CDR3 protein. The sample includes 1.5 million to 2 million distinct CDR3 sequences, 32% of them seen just once. The sample taken for sequencing was cord blood. The receptors stem from a newborn girl in good health.

The V gene is TRBV7-6, the J gene TRBJ1-6; D is possibly TRBD1 (6 bases). The germline V and J ends were trimmed by 5 bases and 9 bases, with 14 bases remaining between them. CDR1 SGHVS and CDR2 FNYEAQ come from the germline V gene. The CDR3 has 14 residues. The CDR3 protein is CASSLTTGRSPLHF. The CDR3 DNA reads TGTGCCAGCAGCCTAACTACAGGGCGTTCACCCCTCCACTTT.

The chain is built from TRBV4-2 and TRBJ2-1; D possibly corresponds to TRBD2 (7 bases). V lost 4 bases to trimming and J lost 8 bases, with 21 bases between them. The CDR3 contains 16 residues. In germline, CDR1 is LGHNA, CDR2 YNFKEQ. The CDR3 DNA follows: TGTGCCAGCAGCCCTGAAAGGGGGGGAACGTCATATGAGCAGTTCTTC. This encodes CASSPERGGTSYEQFF.

This clonotype was counted ten times or more. The V and J genes are TRBV5-1 and TRBJ2-3; unclear D gene. The CDR3 covers 11 residues. V lost 4 bases, J lost 5 bases, and 5 bases lay in between. Germline CDR1 and CDR2: SGHRS and YFSETQ. The CDR3 loop is CASSRKDTQYF. In DNA form, the CDR3 reads TGCGCCAGCAGCAGAAAAGATACGCAGTATTTT.

This clonotype showed up just a few times. The V gene is TRBV27, the J gene TRBJ1-2; D is uncertain. The germline V gene has CDR1 MNHEY and CDR2 SMNVEV (reference sequence). CDR3 size: 17 residues. Trimming pared 1 base from V and 1 base from J, leaving 16 bases between. CDR3 coding DNA: TGTGCCAGCAGTTTATGGCCTCCAGCCCCCTATAACTATGGCTACACCTTC. Translation gives CASSLWPPAPYNYGYTF.

V usage is TRBV3-1 and J usage is TRBJ2-3; the match to TRBD1 covers 7 bases. V gave up 4 bases and J gave up 5 bases; unmatched junction bases: 9. This CDR3 region has 15 residues. Germline V gives CDR1 LGHDT, CDR2 YNNKEL (reference sequence). As DNA, the CDR3 is TGTGCCAGCAGCCGCCAACAGGGGCCTCGAGATACGCAGTATTTT. This codes for CASSRQQGPRDTQYF.

The chain combines TRBV18 with TRBJ2-3, with 7 bases matching TRBD2. Trimming at V came to 3 bases and at J to 2 bases, leaving 8 bases not matched to a gene. The CDR3 spans 16 residues. From germline, CDR1 is KGHSH and CDR2 LQKENI. Here the CDR3 DNA reads TGTGCCAGCTCACCCCGCCCTAGCGGAGACACAGATACGCAGTATTTT. It codes for CASSPRPSGDTDTQYF.

The gene calls are TRBV7-2 and TRBJ2-7; 9 bases line up with TRBD2. CDR1 and CDR2 (germline): SGHTA, FQGNSA. The CDR3 runs 20 residues. With 3 bases clipped from V and 0 bases from J, the junction kept 18 bases outside the gene matches. DNA for the CDR3: TGTGCCAGCAGCTTCCCAGTCCAACCCACCAGCGGGGGGTCCTCCTACGAGCAGTACTTC. This gives the protein CASSFPVQPTSGGSSYEQYF.

Concerning this clonotype itself: A much larger clone lies one base from this, so it may be a read error. This chain uses TRBV27 with TRBJ2-2; no clear D. The CDR3 is 11 residues long. Germline assignment: CDR1 MNHEY and CDR2 SMNVEV (reference sequence). The V and J ends lost 7 bases and 4 bases respectively, with 4 bases between them. The CDR3 is CASIVTGELFF. CDR3 nucleotides: TGTGCCAGCATCGTCACCGGGGAGCTGTTTTTT.